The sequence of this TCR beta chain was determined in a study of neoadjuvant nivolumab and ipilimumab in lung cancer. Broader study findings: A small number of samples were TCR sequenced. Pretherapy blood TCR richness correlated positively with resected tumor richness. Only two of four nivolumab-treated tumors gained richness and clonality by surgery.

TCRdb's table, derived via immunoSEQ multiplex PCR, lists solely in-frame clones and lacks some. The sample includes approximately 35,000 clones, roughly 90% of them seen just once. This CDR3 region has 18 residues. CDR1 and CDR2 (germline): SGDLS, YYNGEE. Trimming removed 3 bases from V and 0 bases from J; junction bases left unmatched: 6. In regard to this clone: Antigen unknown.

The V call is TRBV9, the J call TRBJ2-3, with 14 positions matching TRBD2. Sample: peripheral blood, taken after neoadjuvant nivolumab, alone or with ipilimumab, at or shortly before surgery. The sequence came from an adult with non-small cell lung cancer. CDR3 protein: CASSAGLAGGASTDTQYF. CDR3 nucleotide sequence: TGTGCCAGCAGCGCCGGACTAGCGGGGGGAGCTAGCACAGATACGCAGTATTTT.